This T cell receptor (beta chain) was identified in a study of blood T cells in healthy people across ages. For the second PCR, which ran for about 7 to 12 cycles, a sample-barcoded 5' primer and a J-beta primer mix were used. TCRdb ran MiXCR on the 5' RACE reads and lists one entry per CDR3 protein. The sample records 800,000 to 950,000 distinct CDR3 sequences, under 35% being singletons. Germline V CDR1 and CDR2: SGHRS, YFSETQ. The trim removed 0 bases at V and 8 bases at J, leaving 12 bases unmatched. The CDR3 length is 17 residues. The sample was also reused in another study, on T cells of mothers and their children.

The clonotype originates from a woman aged 35 to 49 in good health. Input material: blood. V is TRBV5-1 and J is TRBJ1-2; 11 bases agree with TRBD1. CDR3 coding DNA: TGCGCCAGCAGCTTGGCGGGATCCCCGGGACAGGGGGTAGGCTACACCTTC. Amino acid sequence: CASSLAGSPGQGVGYTF.